This T cell receptor beta chain was retrieved from a study of T-cell reconstitution after alpha-beta-depleted transplantation in children. Construction of the TCRbeta library involved unique molecular identifiers. A single record per CDR3 protein comes from TCRdb applying MiXCR to the PCR reads. The table has around 680,000 distinct CDR3 sequences, approximately 16% seen once. The CDR3 loop spans 12 amino acids. Trimming left V 6 bases short and J 6 bases short, with 11 bases between. Germline V gene lookup returns CDR1 MGHDK and CDR2 SYGVNS. This clonotype was counted only a few times. This sequence originates from a human donor who donated a stem cell graft to a child with acute myeloid leukemia. V gene TRBV25-1 combines with J gene TRBJ1-2; no clear D. Sample: PBMCs from the stem cell graft donor, taken from the stem cell graft. The CDR3 sequence: CASRFGENGYTF. CDR3 coding DNA: TGTGCCAGCAGGTTTGGGGAGAATGGCTACACCTTC.